This T cell receptor (beta chain) was sequenced for a study of blood T cells in healthy people across ages. Study details: The template switching approach captured approximately one barcoded beta molecule for every two T cells. Points from the study as a whole: PBMCs were not sorted, which prevented a conclusive comparison of naive versus antigen-experienced cells.

Primers used in a second PCR of roughly 6 to 11 cycles were a sample-barcoded 5' primer and a J-beta primer mix. Each CDR3 protein is one row after TCRdb ran MiXCR on the 5' RACE reads. The data show around 1,600,000 distinct CDR3 sequences, under 55% seen once. There are 17 residues in the CDR3. J lost 1 base, V lost 2 bases, and 9 bases had no gene match. Looked up from germline, CDR1 is MNHEY and CDR2 is SVGEGT. About this clonotype itself: No antigen is known for it.

Sequencing was carried out using blood. The chain has TRBV6-2 or TRBV6-3 and TRBJ1-1; 8 bases are shared with TRBD1. This TCR derives from a woman between 18 and 29 years old in good health. The CDR3 loop reads CASSYLARGPGNTEAFF. CDR3 sequence (DNA): TGTGCCAGCAGTTACCTCGCCAGGGGGCCGGGGAACACTGAAGCTTTCTTT.